Shown below are 30 T cell receptor beta chains from a single sample sequenced in a study of cytomegalovirus exposure and HLA in healthy donors. PCR used 60 Vbeta primers and 13 Jbeta primers. Using immunoSEQ multiplex PCR, the repertoire was profiled, and TCRdb retains in-frame clones only, with some absent. Of tens of thousands of clones detected, over 65% appear once; the ten largest clones hold 2.5% to 3.5%. Material for sequencing was PBMCs. The origin of the receptors is a man in his forties or fifties in good health and CMV-seropositive.

Only a few counts were recorded for this clone. In DNA form, the CDR3 reads TGTGCCAGCTCACCATCACCCAGGGATTCACCCCTCCACTTT. This codes for CASSPSPRDSPLHF. This chain joins TRBV18 and TRBJ1-6; perhaps TRBD1 as D (5 bases). The germline gives CDR1 KGHSH, CDR2 LQKENI. Trimming took 2 bases from V and 8 from J, leaving 10 bases between them. The CDR3 loop spans 14 amino acids.

This clone was seen a single time. Within the sample, other DNA sequences also encode this same CDR3. The chain couples TRBV30 to TRBJ2-5, with unresolved D. Germline-derived CDR1 and CDR2 are GTSNPN and SVGIG (reference sequence). The CDR3 totals 13 residues. Trimming left V 0 bases short and J 5 bases short, with 10 bases between. DNA of the CDR3: TGTGCCTGGAGTGTACTGAACCCCGAGACCCAGTACTTC. Protein sequence: CAWSVLNPETQYF.

The chain couples TRBV4-1 to TRBJ1-5; 9 bases match TRBD1. V gave up 2 bases and J gave up 4 bases; unmatched junction bases: 3. CDR3 size: 15 residues. Germline V lookup: CDR1 MGHRA, CDR2 YSYEKL. The CDR3 here is CASSQSGQGNQPQHF. The CDR3 DNA reads as TGCGCCAGCAGCCAATCGGGACAGGGAAATCAGCCCCAGCATTTT.

The chain couples TRBV6-1 to TRBJ2-2; the D is unclear. CDR1 and CDR2 from the germline V gene are MNHNS and SASEGT. This CDR3 comprises 14 residues. Trimming removed 4 bases from V and 6 bases from J, with 12 bases in between. CDR3 residues: CASSAQRHSGELFF. CDR3 bases: TGTGCCAGCAGTGCCCAAAGACACTCCGGGGAGCTGTTTTTT.

This clone came up a few times. This sequence joins TRBV29-1 and TRBJ2-2, with unresolved D. The CDR3 extends over 14 amino acids. The V end was cut by 7 bases, the J end by 1 base, with 13 bases between. CDR1 and CDR2 from the germline V gene are SQVTM and ANQGSEA. CDR3 bases: TGCAGCGCCGCCCCCAACTTGAACACCGGGGAGCTGTTTTTT. It encodes CSAAPNLNTGELFF.

A single count supports this clone. This sequence joins TRBV5-3 and TRBJ1-3; D is uncertain. TRBV5-3 is recorded as an ORF, its role being uncertain. This CDR3 spans 15 amino acids. Trimming removed 2 bases from V and 6 bases from J, with 15 bases in between. CDR3 in amino acids: CARSFFADYQNTIYF. CDR3 DNA: TGTGCCAGAAGCTTTTTCGCGGACTATCAAAACACCATATATTTT.

The V call is TRBV2, the J call TRBJ2-3, with D possibly being TRBD2 (5 bases). Trimming took 0 bases from V and 4 from J, leaving 8 bases between them. The length of the CDR3 is 14 residues. Germline-derived CDR1 and CDR2 are SNHLY and FYNNEI. The DNA for the CDR3 is TGTGCCAGCAGTGAAGCGACGGGGTCAGATACGCAGTATTTT. Translation gives CASSEATGSDTQYF. Together with reference TRBV2 and TRBJ2-3, the CDR3 gives the full variable domain: EPEVTQTPSHQVTQMGQEVILRCVPISNHLYFYWYRQILGQKVEFLVSFYNNEISEKSEIFDDQFSVERPDGSNFTLKIRSTKLEDSAMYFCASSEATGSDTQYFGPGTRLTVL.

Turning to this clone: The junction does not match germline at one end; this may be a read error. The chain carries TRBV18 and TRBJ2-6; a weak D match, TRBD1 (5 bases). The CDR3 has 17 residues. Germline loops: CDR1 KGHSH, CDR2 LQKENI. CDR3 region: CASSPFTQSSGANGLTF. The CDR3 coding sequence is TGTGCCAGCTCACCATTCACACAGAGCTCTGGGGCCAACGGCCTGACTTTC.

The chain uses TRBV9 and TRBJ1-6, with a possible D match to TRBD1 (5 bases). CDR1 SGDLS and CDR2 YYNGEE come from the germline V gene. The V end lost 2 bases, the J end lost 8 bases, and 20 bases lay between the germline ends. The CDR3 has 17 residues. The CDR3 sequence: CASSVEGWAQGDSPLHF. CDR3 nucleotide sequence: TGTGCCAGCAGCGTGGAGGGATGGGCGCAGGGTGATTCACCCCTCCACTTT.

This rearrangement joins TRBV29-1 to TRBJ1-2; TRBD1 matches at 12 bases. The J segment lost 6 bases and the V segment lost 4 bases, leaving 18 bases of the junction unmatched. This CDR3 spans 18 amino acids. Germline V gene lookup returns CDR1 SQVTM and CDR2 ANQGSEA. This CDR3 reads CSVGLVRDRGRWYDGYTF. The CDR3 bases are TGCAGCGTTGGCCTAGTCCGGGACAGGGGGCGATGGTACGATGGCTACACCTTC.

Comment on this clone: A read error may account for a junction end that differs from germline. The chain combines TRBV7-9 with TRBJ2-1; 11 nucleotides agree with TRBD2. Germline V lookup: CDR1 SEHNR, CDR2 FQNEAQ (reference sequence). The CDR3 runs 15 residues. The CDR3 sequence is CSSSPRLAGLHEQFF. The DNA of the CDR3 is TGTTCCAGCAGCCCGAGACTAGCGGGATTACATGAGCAGTTCTTC.

This chain joins TRBV9 and TRBJ2-1; TRBD2 is a possible D gene (5 bases). CDR1 SGDLS and CDR2 YYNGEE come from the germline V gene. The CDR3 covers 14 residues. Trimming cost V 3 bases and J 3 bases, with 10 bases left between them. CDR3 protein: CASSAGGYYNEQFF. The CDR3 DNA reads TGTGCCAGCAGCGCTGGCGGGTACTACAATGAGCAGTTCTTC.

The genes are TRBV7-2 and TRBJ2-3, with TRBD2 as a possible D gene (7 bases). The CDR3 covers 18 residues. Germline CDR1 reads SGHTA; CDR2 reads FQGNSA. V lost 5 bases, J lost 4 bases, and 25 bases lay in between. CDR3 residues: CASSPARTGGAGADTQYF. The DNA of the CDR3 is TGTGCCAGCAGCCCAGCTCGTACGGGGGGCGCAGGGGCAGATACGCAGTATTTT.

Comments on this clone: Relative to the germline gene, one junction end is altered; a read error may explain this. The rearrangement links TRBV7-9 to TRBJ1-1; D not resolved. The CDR3 length is 12 residues. CDR1 and CDR2 (germline): SEHNR, FQNEAQ (reference sequence). The CDR3 DNA reads as TGTTCCAGCAGCTCCCTTGTCGCTGAAGCTTTCTTT. Its translation: CSSSSLVAEAFF. Looking up the rest from reference TRBV7-9 and TRBJ1-1 gives the full variable domain: DTGVSQNPRHKITKRGQNVTFRCDPISEHNRLYWYRQTLGQGPEFLTYFQNEAQLEKSRLLSDRFSAERPKGSFSTLEIQRTEQGDSAMYLCSSSSLVAEAFFGQGTRLTVV.

This clone was recorded only once. The rearrangement uses TRBV7-9 and TRBJ1-3, with D hard to call. Per germline, CDR1 SEHNR and CDR2 FQNEAQ (reference sequence). This CDR3 has 14 residues. The ends were cut back, 4 bases at V and 1 base at J, with 8 bases in the middle. CDR3 bases: TGTGCCAGCAGCTCCCTCCCTTCTGGAAACACCATATATTTT. This codes for CASSSLPSGNTIYF.

This clone was seen a handful of times. The chain has TRBV2 and TRBJ2-7; unclear D gene. This CDR3 has 12 amino acids. In germline, CDR1 is SNHLY, CDR2 FYNNEI. Trimming took 7 bases from V and 7 from J, leaving 14 bases between them. The CDR3 DNA sequence: TGTGCCAGCACCGCCCCGAGGTCAGAGCAGTACTTC. This encodes CASTAPRSEQYF.

The rearrangement uses TRBV7-3 and TRBJ1-5, with 8 bases fitting TRBD1. This CDR3 has 15 residues. The V and J ends lost 5 bases and 2 bases, in that order; junction bases with no gene match: 5. Per the germline V gene, CDR1 is SGHTA and CDR2 is FQGTGA. As DNA, the CDR3 is TGTGCCAGCAGCAAGACAGGGGATGGCAATCAGCCCCAGCATTTT. This sequence encodes CASSKTGDGNQPQHF.

The chain uses TRBV5-4 and TRBJ1-4; 7 bases agree with TRBD1. J was trimmed by 6 bases and V by 4 bases; bases with no gene match: 3. Per germline, CDR1 SGHNT and CDR2 YYREEE (reference sequence). The CDR3 is 13 amino acids. The CDR3 here is CASSLGQDEKLFF. CDR3 DNA sequence: TGTGCCAGCAGCCTCGGACAGGATGAAAAACTGTTTTTT.

This clone is a singleton in its sample. This chain uses TRBV27 with TRBJ2-1; D is possibly TRBD2 (5 bases). Germline V gene data show CDR1 as MNHEY and CDR2 as SMNVEV (reference sequence). The V end lost 0 bases, the J end lost 7 bases, and 7 bases lay between the germline ends. This CDR3 is 13 amino acids long. The CDR3 region has the DNA TGTGCCAGCAGTTTATCGTCGGGAAATGAGCAGTTCTTC. As protein: CASSLSSGNEQFF.

The gene calls are TRBV13 and TRBJ1-1; no clear D gene. This CDR3 contains 13 residues. V dropped 6 bases and J dropped 3 bases, with 11 bases sitting between them. Germline CDR1 and CDR2: PRHDT and FYEKMQ (reference sequence). The CDR3 here is CASSTLQYTEAFF. CDR3 in DNA: TGTGCCAGCAGTACCCTCCAGTACACTGAAGCTTTCTTT.

This clone occurred a few times. The J gene is TRBJ2-3, the V gene TRBV9, with D perhaps TRBD2 (5 bases). Germline V gene lookup returns CDR1 SGDLS and CDR2 YYNGEE. V lost 0 bases and J lost 0, with 11 bases in between. This CDR3 contains 16 residues. CDR3 protein: CASSVATGVSTDTQYF. DNA for the CDR3: TGTGCCAGCAGCGTAGCAACCGGGGTAAGCACAGATACGCAGTATTTT.

This clone was detected a few times. This chain uses TRBV10-3 with TRBJ1-4; D not certain. Germline-derived CDR1 and CDR2 are ENHRY and SYGVKD. The CDR3 is 15 residues long. Trimming left V 1 base short and J 2 bases short, with 8 bases between. The chain's CDR3 is CAISEFGGTNEKLFF. The CDR3 coding sequence is TGTGCCATCAGTGAGTTTGGAGGCACTAATGAAAAACTGTTTTTT.

This rearrangement joins TRBV9 to TRBJ1-3; 7 bases line up with TRBD1. Germline CDR1 reads SGDLS; CDR2 reads YYNGEE. The CDR3 spans 16 residues. The ends lost 4 bases at V and 7 bases at J; junction bases unmatched: 14. The CDR3 sequence is CASSFGRDRALNTIYF. CDR3 sequence (DNA): TGTGCCAGCAGCTTCGGACGGGACAGAGCTCTCAACACCATATATTTT. The whole variable domain, remainder taken from reference TRBV9 and TRBJ1-3, is DSGVTQTPKHLITATGQRVTLRCSPRSGDLSVYWYQQSLDQGLQFLIQYYNGEERAKGNILERFSAQQFPDLHSELNLSSLELGDSALYFCASSFGRDRALNTIYFGEGSWLTVV.

This chain joins TRBV9 and TRBJ1-3, with D possibly TRBD1 on 6 matching bases. The V gene's germline CDR1 is SGDLS and CDR2 YYNGEE. Between the trimmed V and J ends, which lost 1 base and 2 bases, there was a span of 7 bases. This CDR3 spans 14 amino acids. CDR3 protein: CASSVPGAGNTIYF. CDR3 coding DNA: TGTGCCAGCAGCGTACCAGGGGCTGGAAACACCATATATTTT.

V usage is TRBV7-8 and J usage is TRBJ2-7; the D is unclear. V shed 0 bases and J shed 0 bases, with 6 bases lying between them. CDR3 size: 14 residues. Germline assignment: CDR1 SGHVS and CDR2 FQNEAQ. DNA of the CDR3: TGTGCCAGCAGCTTAGCATCTTCCTCCTACGAGCAGTACTTC. It is translated as CASSLASSSYEQYF.

V is TRBV7-2 and J is TRBJ1-1; tentatively, D is TRBD1 (6 bases). CDR1 is SGHTA and CDR2 is FQGNSA in the germline V gene. The CDR3 runs 15 residues. Between the trimmed V and J ends, which lost 5 bases and 6 bases, there was a span of 19 bases. The CDR3 is CASSAYRDTNPEAFF. CDR3 sequence (DNA): TGTGCCAGCAGCGCATACCGGGACACTAACCCTGAAGCTTTCTTT.

This clone was seen a handful of times. The gene calls are TRBV2 and TRBJ2-1; 9 bases fit TRBD1. The CDR3 extends over 17 amino acids. The junction had 13 bases not matched to a gene; V was cut back by 7 bases and J by 3 bases. Germline CDR1 and CDR2: SNHLY and FYNNEI. Here the CDR3 DNA reads TGTGCCAGCACCGCGTTGTTTCGGACAGGGGACTACAATGAGCAGTTCTTC. Its protein product is CASTALFRTGDYNEQFF.

On this clone itself: One end of the junction is discordant with germline, which a read error may explain. The gene calls are TRBV7-9 and TRBJ2-7; 7 nucleotides line up with TRBD2. In germline, CDR1 is SEHNR, CDR2 FQNEAQ (reference sequence). CDR3 length equals 12 residues. The CDR3 loop reads CSSRAGFGEQYF. In DNA, the CDR3 is TGTTCCAGCAGAGCGGGATTCGGCGAGCAGTACTTC.

In its sample, this clone was seen a few times. The junction does not match germline at one end; this may be a read error. The chain recombines TRBV13 with TRBJ2-3; tentative D call: TRBD2 (6 bases). The CDR3 length is 13 residues. Germline V CDR1 and CDR2: PRHDT, FYEKMQ (reference sequence). The CDR3 region has the DNA TGTGCCAGCAAGGTACTAGCTAGGGGAAGGCAGTTTTTT. Translated: CASKVLARGRQFF. The complete variable domain, with remaining parts taken from reference TRBV13 and TRBJ2-3, reads AAGVIQSPRHLIKEKRETATLKCYPIPRHDTVYWYQQGPGQDPQFLISFYEKMQSDKGSIPDRFSAQQFSDYHSELNMSSLELGDSALYFCASKVLARGRQFFGPGTRLTVL.

This clone was observed once. This chain joins TRBV7-9 and TRBJ2-3; D gene unclear. The V gene's germline CDR1 is SEHNR and CDR2 FQNEAQ (reference sequence). The CDR3 contains 12 residues. V dropped 5 bases and J dropped 4 bases, with 7 bases sitting between them. The CDR3 coding sequence is TGTGCCAGCAGCCTAGTCGCAGATACGCAGTATTTT. This sequence encodes CASSLVADTQYF.